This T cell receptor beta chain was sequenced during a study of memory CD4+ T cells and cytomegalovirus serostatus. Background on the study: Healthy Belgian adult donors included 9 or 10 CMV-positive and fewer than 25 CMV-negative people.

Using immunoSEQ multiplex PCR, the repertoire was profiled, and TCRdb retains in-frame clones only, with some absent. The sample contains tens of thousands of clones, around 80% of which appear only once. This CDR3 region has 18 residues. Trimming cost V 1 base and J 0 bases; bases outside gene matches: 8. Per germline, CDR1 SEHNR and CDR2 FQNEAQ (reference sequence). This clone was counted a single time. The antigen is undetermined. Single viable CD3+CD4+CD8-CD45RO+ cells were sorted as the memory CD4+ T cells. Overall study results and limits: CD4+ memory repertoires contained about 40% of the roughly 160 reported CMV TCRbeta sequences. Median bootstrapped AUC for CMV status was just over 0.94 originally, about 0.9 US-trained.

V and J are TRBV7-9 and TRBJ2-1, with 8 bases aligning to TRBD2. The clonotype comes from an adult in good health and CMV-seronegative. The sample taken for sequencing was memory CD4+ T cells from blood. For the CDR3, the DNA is TGTGCCAGCAGCTTAGGGGCCAGCGGGGGAAGCTCCTACAATGAGCAGTTCTTC. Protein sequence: CASSLGASGGSSYNEQFF.